A selection of T cell receptor beta chains follows, all from one sample in a study of shared clonotypes between healthy human individuals. Profiling relied on immunoSEQ multiplex PCR, and the TCRdb table lists in-frame clones only, not all of them. The repertoire holds 2 million to 3 million clones, with about 92% as singletons. The material sequenced was naive CD4+ T cells sorted from blood. The receptors here all came from a man aged 18 to 30 in good health. Each CDR3 is given with its conserved first and last residue. Fields, in order: J gene, D gene, clone size, V gene, CDR3 protein, CDR3 DNA. A D gene is named only where the DNA matches it firmly. The size of a clone is reported for some rows only, either as once, few or many, or as a class for expanded clones.

j_call: TRBJ1-1; d_call: NA; clone_size: NA; v_call: TRBV18; cdr3_aa: CASTRGNTEAFF; cdr3_nt: TGTGCCAGCACGCGGGGGAATACTGAAGCTTTCTTT
j_call: TRBJ1-2; d_call: NA; clone_size: few; v_call: TRBV2; cdr3_aa: CASSEGTNYGYTF; cdr3_nt: TGTGCCAGCAGTGAAGGCACCAACTATGGCTACACCTTC
j_call: TRBJ2-5; d_call: NA; clone_size: NA; v_call: TRBV19; cdr3_aa: CASSIGGRFVETQYF; cdr3_nt: TGTGCCAGTAGTATAGGCGGCAGATTCGTAGAGACCCAGTACTTC
j_call: TRBJ2-2; d_call: NA; clone_size: once; v_call: TRBV28; cdr3_aa: CASSPPSGIATGELFF; cdr3_nt: TGTGCCAGCAGTCCGCCGTCGGGGATCGCCACCGGGGAGCTGTTTTTT
j_call: TRBJ2-2; d_call: TRBD2; clone_size: NA; v_call: TRBV7-9; cdr3_aa: CASSSSGTSGPGELFF; cdr3_nt: TGTGCCAGCAGCTCCTCCGGGACTAGCGGCCCCGGGGAGCTGTTTTTT
j_call: TRBJ2-2; d_call: NA; clone_size: NA; v_call: TRBV30; cdr3_aa: CAWSKGNTGELFF; cdr3_nt: TGTGCCTGGAGTAAGGGAAACACCGGGGAGCTGTTTTTT
j_call: TRBJ1-5; d_call: NA; clone_size: NA; v_call: TRBV7-9; cdr3_aa: CASSLVEGSNQPQHF; cdr3_nt: TGTGCCAGCAGCTTAGTGGAGGGCAGCAATCAGCCCCAGCATTTT
j_call: TRBJ1-5; d_call: NA; clone_size: NA; v_call: TRBV2; cdr3_aa: CASREQGRSNQPQHF; cdr3_nt: TGTGCCAGCAGGGAACAGGGTCGGAGCAATCAGCCCCAGCATTTT
j_call: TRBJ2-3; d_call: NA; clone_size: NA; v_call: TRBV5-4; cdr3_aa: CASSPAKVAGLEADTQYF; cdr3_nt: TGTGCCAGCAGCCCGGCTAAGGTGGCGGGGCTGGAGGCCGATACGCAGTATTTT
j_call: TRBJ2-7; d_call: TRBD2; clone_size: NA; v_call: TRBV2; cdr3_aa: CASSETSGKGKYF; cdr3_nt: TGTGCCAGCAGTGAAACTAGCGGGAAAGGAAAGTACTTC
j_call: TRBJ2-1; d_call: NA; clone_size: NA; v_call: TRBV27; cdr3_aa: CASSLRVGEQFF; cdr3_nt: TGTGCCAGCAGTTTAAGGGTAGGAGAGCAGTTCTTC
j_call: TRBJ1-1; d_call: NA; clone_size: NA; v_call: TRBV6-5; cdr3_aa: CASRGLGGVNTEAFF; cdr3_nt: TGTGCCAGCAGAGGACTGGGGGGGGTGAACACTGAAGCTTTCTTT
j_call: TRBJ2-3; d_call: TRBD2; clone_size: NA; v_call: TRBV18; cdr3_aa: CASSPTPVAGYSGTQYF; cdr3_nt: TGTGCCAGCTCACCAACCCCAGTAGCGGGGTATAGTGGGACGCAGTATTTT
j_call: TRBJ1-1; d_call: NA; clone_size: few; v_call: TRBV6-5; cdr3_aa: CASRLQANTEAFF; cdr3_nt: TGTGCCAGCAGATTACAAGCGAACACTGAAGCTTTCTTT
j_call: TRBJ1-5; d_call: NA; clone_size: NA; v_call: TRBV19; cdr3_aa: CASSIAYFRGSNQPQHF; cdr3_nt: TGTGCCAGTAGTATAGCCTACTTCAGGGGAAGCAATCAGCCCCAGCATTTT
j_call: TRBJ2-7; d_call: NA; clone_size: NA; v_call: TRBV18; cdr3_aa: CASSEQGYEQYF; cdr3_nt: TGTGCCAGCTCAGAACAGGGCTACGAGCAGTACTTC
j_call: TRBJ2-3; d_call: TRBD1; clone_size: NA; v_call: TRBV7-8; cdr3_aa: CASSRRDRTTDTQYF; cdr3_nt: TGTGCCAGCAGCCGCCGGGACAGAACCACAGATACGCAGTATTTT
j_call: TRBJ1-2; d_call: NA; clone_size: NA; v_call: TRBV18; cdr3_aa: CASSQDRRGYTF; cdr3_nt: TGTGCCAGCTCCCAGGACAGACGCGGCTACACCTTC
j_call: TRBJ1-2; d_call: TRBD1; clone_size: NA; v_call: TRBV5-4; cdr3_aa: CASSAGQGPYGYTF; cdr3_nt: TGTGCCAGCAGCGCGGGACAGGGGCCCTATGGCTACACCTTC
j_call: TRBJ2-7; d_call: NA; clone_size: NA; v_call: TRBV9; cdr3_aa: CASSVDIQSNYEQYF; cdr3_nt: TGTGCCAGCAGCGTAGATATTCAGTCAAACTACGAGCAGTACTTC
j_call: TRBJ2-1; d_call: NA; clone_size: NA; v_call: TRBV11-3; cdr3_aa: CASSPTPQGEQFF; cdr3_nt: TGTGCCAGCAGCCCGACTCCTCAGGGTGAGCAGTTCTTC
j_call: TRBJ1-1; d_call: NA; clone_size: NA; v_call: TRBV7-8; cdr3_aa: CASSFAGMNTEAFF; cdr3_nt: TGTGCCAGCAGCTTCGCCGGGATGAACACTGAAGCTTTCTTT
j_call: TRBJ2-7; d_call: TRBD1; clone_size: NA; v_call: TRBV15; cdr3_aa: CATSRGDRGYEQYF; cdr3_nt: TGTGCCACCAGCAGAGGAGACAGGGGCTACGAGCAGTACTTC
j_call: TRBJ1-5; d_call: NA; clone_size: NA; v_call: TRBV27; cdr3_aa: CASSSLRRGGNQPQHF; cdr3_nt: TGTGCCAGCAGTTCCTTACGTAGGGGCGGTAATCAGCCCCAGCATTTT
j_call: TRBJ1-2; d_call: NA; clone_size: NA; v_call: TRBV20-1; cdr3_aa: CSASAGEGYTF; cdr3_nt: TGCAGTGCTAGTGCTGGGGAGGGCTACACCTTC
j_call: TRBJ2-1; d_call: NA; clone_size: NA; v_call: TRBV7-2; cdr3_aa: CASSLTSGRDEQFF; cdr3_nt: TGTGCCAGCAGCTTAACAAGCGGACGGGATGAGCAGTTCTTC
j_call: TRBJ2-2; d_call: NA; clone_size: NA; v_call: TRBV4-1; cdr3_aa: CASSLGAVLGELFF; cdr3_nt: TGCGCCAGCAGCCTGGGGGCGGTTCTCGGGGAGCTGTTTTTT
j_call: TRBJ2-3; d_call: NA; clone_size: NA; v_call: TRBV5-1; cdr3_aa: CASSLAGAVDTQYF; cdr3_nt: TGCGCCAGCAGCTTGGCGGGGGCCGTAGATACGCAGTATTTT
j_call: TRBJ2-1; d_call: NA; clone_size: NA; v_call: TRBV5-8; cdr3_aa: CASSLGAVGEQFF; cdr3_nt: TGTGCCAGCAGCTTGGGGGCAGTGGGTGAGCAGTTCTTC
j_call: TRBJ1-2; d_call: NA; clone_size: NA; v_call: TRBV28; cdr3_aa: CASSLTREGYTF; cdr3_nt: TGTGCCAGCAGTTTAACTCGAGAGGGCTACACCTTC
j_call: TRBJ2-4; d_call: NA; clone_size: NA; v_call: TRBV6-6; cdr3_aa: CASSQTPDISHIQYF; cdr3_nt: TGTGCCAGCAGTCAAACCCCGGACATATCTCACATTCAGTACTTC
j_call: TRBJ1-2; d_call: NA; clone_size: NA; v_call: TRBV2; cdr3_aa: CASRWPGIALYGYTF; cdr3_nt: TGTGCCAGCAGATGGCCGGGGATTGCGCTCTATGGCTACACCTTC
j_call: TRBJ2-5; d_call: NA; clone_size: once; v_call: TRBV7-8; cdr3_aa: CASRHRDMRQETQYF; cdr3_nt: TGTGCCAGCAGGCACCGGGACATGCGCCAAGAGACCCAGTACTTC
j_call: TRBJ1-5; d_call: NA; clone_size: NA; v_call: TRBV28; cdr3_aa: CASSQGPQPQHF; cdr3_nt: TGTGCCAGCAGTCAGGGGCCTCAGCCCCAGCATTTT
j_call: TRBJ1-2; d_call: NA; clone_size: NA; v_call: TRBV5-4; cdr3_aa: CASSLQGIYGYTF; cdr3_nt: TGTGCCAGCAGCCTTCAGGGGATCTATGGCTACACCTTC
j_call: TRBJ1-2; d_call: NA; clone_size: NA; v_call: TRBV19; cdr3_aa: CASSIRNTGTDGYTF; cdr3_nt: TGTGCCAGTAGTATCCGTAACACAGGGACGGATGGCTACACCTTC
j_call: TRBJ1-5; d_call: NA; clone_size: NA; v_call: TRBV6-5; cdr3_aa: CASSSAGGPQHF; cdr3_nt: TGTGCCAGCAGTTCCGCTGGGGGGCCCCAGCATTTT
j_call: TRBJ1-5; d_call: TRBD1; clone_size: few; v_call: TRBV4-1; cdr3_aa: CASSGTGGQPQHF; cdr3_nt: TGCGCCAGCAGCGGGACAGGGGGCCAGCCCCAGCATTTT
j_call: TRBJ2-2; d_call: TRBD1; clone_size: NA; v_call: TRBV19; cdr3_aa: CASSSLTWGTGATGELFF; cdr3_nt: TGTGCCAGTAGCTCCCTCACCTGGGGGACAGGGGCCACCGGGGAGCTGTTTTTT
j_call: TRBJ1-2; d_call: NA; clone_size: few; v_call: TRBV10-3; cdr3_aa: CAISEGQLNYGYTF; cdr3_nt: TGTGCCATCAGTGAGGGACAGCTGAACTATGGCTACACCTTC
j_call: TRBJ1-6; d_call: NA; clone_size: NA; v_call: TRBV18; cdr3_aa: CASSPTQQGSPLHF; cdr3_nt: TGTGCCAGCTCACCAACACAGCAGGGTTCACCCCTCCACTTT
j_call: TRBJ2-5; d_call: TRBD1; clone_size: NA; v_call: TRBV30; cdr3_aa: CAWGTVQETQYF; cdr3_nt: TGTGCCTGGGGGACAGTACAAGAGACCCAGTACTTC
j_call: TRBJ2-3; d_call: NA; clone_size: NA; v_call: TRBV5-1; cdr3_aa: CASSLLTDTQYF; cdr3_nt: TGCGCCAGCAGCTTGCTCACAGATACGCAGTATTTT
j_call: TRBJ1-4; d_call: TRBD1; clone_size: NA; v_call: TRBV6-1; cdr3_aa: CASRGQGGNEKLFF; cdr3_nt: TGTGCCAGCAGGGGACAGGGGGGTAATGAAAAACTGTTTTTT
j_call: TRBJ2-7; d_call: NA; clone_size: NA; v_call: TRBV2; cdr3_aa: CASGWDRSYEQYF; cdr3_nt: TGTGCCAGCGGCTGGGACCGCTCCTACGAGCAGTACTTC
j_call: TRBJ2-5; d_call: NA; clone_size: NA; v_call: TRBV28; cdr3_aa: CASSDGTQYF; cdr3_nt: TGTGCCAGCAGTGATGGGACCCAGTACTTC
j_call: TRBJ2-7; d_call: NA; clone_size: NA; v_call: TRBV9; cdr3_aa: CASSNTRDVGGEQYF; cdr3_nt: TGTGCCAGCAGCAACACCCGGGACGTAGGGGGCGAGCAGTACTTC
j_call: TRBJ2-6; d_call: NA; clone_size: NA; v_call: TRBV6-1; cdr3_aa: CASSVEGAGANVLTF; cdr3_nt: TGTGCCAGCAGTGTGGAGGGAGCTGGGGCCAACGTCCTGACTTTC
j_call: TRBJ2-5; d_call: NA; clone_size: once; v_call: TRBV27; cdr3_aa: CASSSRRQETQYF; cdr3_nt: TGTGCCAGCAGTTCTAGACGACAAGAGACCCAGTACTTC
j_call: TRBJ1-1; d_call: NA; clone_size: NA; v_call: TRBV19; cdr3_aa: CASSMVSKGGPEAFF; cdr3_nt: TGTGCCAGTAGTATGGTGTCAAAGGGAGGCCCTGAAGCTTTCTTT
j_call: TRBJ1-4; d_call: NA; clone_size: NA; v_call: TRBV10-2; cdr3_aa: CASSEDVWGHSNEKLFF; cdr3_nt: TGCGCCAGCAGTGAGGACGTTTGGGGCCACAGTAATGAAAAACTGTTTTTT
j_call: TRBJ1-3; d_call: TRBD1; clone_size: NA; v_call: TRBV4-3; cdr3_aa: CASSQEYRGADTIYF; cdr3_nt: TGCGCCAGCAGCCAAGAGTACAGGGGGGCTGACACCATATATTTT
j_call: TRBJ2-3; d_call: NA; clone_size: NA; v_call: TRBV7-9; cdr3_aa: CASSRNRTGIHSTDTQYF; cdr3_nt: TGTGCCAGCAGCCGCAACAGAACAGGGATCCATAGCACAGATACGCAGTATTTT
j_call: TRBJ2-1; d_call: NA; clone_size: once; v_call: TRBV28; cdr3_aa: CASSRTQLGQFF; cdr3_nt: TGTGCCAGCAGTAGGACCCAACTGGGGCAGTTCTTC